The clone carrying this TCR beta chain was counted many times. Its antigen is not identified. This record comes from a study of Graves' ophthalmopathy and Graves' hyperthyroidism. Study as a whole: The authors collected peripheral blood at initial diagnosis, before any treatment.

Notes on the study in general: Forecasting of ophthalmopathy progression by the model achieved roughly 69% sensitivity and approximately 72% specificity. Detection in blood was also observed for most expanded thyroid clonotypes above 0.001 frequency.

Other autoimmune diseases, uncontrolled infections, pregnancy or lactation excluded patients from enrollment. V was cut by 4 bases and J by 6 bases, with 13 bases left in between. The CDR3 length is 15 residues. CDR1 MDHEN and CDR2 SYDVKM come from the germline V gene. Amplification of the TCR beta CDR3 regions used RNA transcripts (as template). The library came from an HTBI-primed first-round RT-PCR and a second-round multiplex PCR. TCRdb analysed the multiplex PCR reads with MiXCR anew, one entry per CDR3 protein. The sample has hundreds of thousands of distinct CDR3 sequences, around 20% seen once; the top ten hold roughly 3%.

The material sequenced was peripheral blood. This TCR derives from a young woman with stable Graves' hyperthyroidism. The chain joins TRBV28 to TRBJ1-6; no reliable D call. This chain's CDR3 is CASSSLDRPNSPLHF. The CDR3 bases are TGTGCCAGCAGTTCCCTCGATCGACCTAATTCACCCCTCCACTTT.